This is a list of T cell receptor beta chains from one sample in a study of PD-L1 blockade in urothelial cancer. Clones were sequenced by immunoSEQ multiplex PCR, and TCRdb holds only the in-frame ones, with some missing. The sample carries fewer than 80,000 clones, approximately 80% recorded once. The sample was PBMCs, taken around atezolizumab (anti-PD-L1) treatment. Receptors were obtained from a man aged 65-85 years with urothelial cancer. Each CDR3 is given with its conserved first and last residue. Each record gives: V gene, D gene, J gene, clone size, CDR3 DNA, CDR3 protein. D genes are given only for firm matches. For some rows the clone size is stated as once, few or many, or as a class when expanded; others skip it.

>TRBV5-1|NA|TRBJ2-7|NA
TGCGCCAGCTCCCAAAGCAGGGGCAAATACGAGCAGTACTTC
CASSQSRGKYEQYF
>TRBV28|NA|TRBJ1-3|NA
TGTGCCAGCAGTTTAACGGTATTTAGGAACAGGGAACCTGGAAACACCATATATTTT
CASSLTVFRNREPGNTIYF
>TRBV5-1|NA|TRBJ1-2|few
TGCGCCAGCAGCTGGCGGGGGGGAGGCGGCTACACCTTC
CASSWRGGGGYTF
>TRBV4-1|NA|TRBJ2-1|NA
TGCGCCAGCAGCCAAGTAAATTTGGTAGTCTACAATGAGCAGTTCTTC
CASSQVNLVVYNEQFF
>TRBV28|TRBD2|TRBJ2-4|NA
TGTGCCAGCAGTTTAGTTGCGGGGGGAGCCAAAAACATTCAGTACTTC
CASSLVAGGAKNIQYF
>TRBV5-1|NA|TRBJ2-5|NA
TGCGCCAGCAGCAGGGGCAGGAGCCAAGAGACCCAGTACTTC
CASSRGRSQETQYF
>TRBV5-1|NA|TRBJ2-6|NA
TGCGCCAGCAGCCAACGGGGATCTGGGGCCAACGTCCTGACTTTC
CASSQRGSGANVLTF
>TRBV11-2|TRBD2|TRBJ2-7|NA
TGTGCCAGCAGCCCTCAGACTAGCGGGAGTTACTACGAGCAGTACTTC
CASSPQTSGSYYEQYF
>TRBV27|NA|TRBJ2-2|NA
TGTGCCAGCTCATATCGTCCGACTGTGAACACCGGGGAGCTGTTTTTT
CASSYRPTVNTGELFF
>TRBV6-6|NA|TRBJ1-3|NA
TGTGCCAGCAGTTACTCGAGCGGGGGCTCTGGAAACACCATATATTTT
CASSYSSGGSGNTIYF
>TRBV5-8|NA|TRBJ1-4|NA
TGTGCCAGCAGCTTTTCGGGAACCCTTGAAAAACTGTTTTTT
CASSFSGTLEKLFF
>TRBV28|NA|TRBJ1-5|NA
TGTGCCAGCAGTTTAGTCCAGGCCGGTCAGCCCCAGCATTTT
CASSLVQAGQPQHF
>TRBV9|TRBD1|TRBJ1-1|NA
TGTGCCAGCAGCTTAACAGGGGGCACTGAAGCTTTCTTT
CASSLTGGTEAFF
>TRBV7-6|NA|TRBJ2-7|NA
TGTGCCAGCAGCTTAGCGGGGCGGCGCAGTCACTACGAGCAGTACTTC
CASSLAGRRSHYEQYF
>TRBV10-3|NA|TRBJ2-2|NA
TGTGCCATCAGTGACAGGACAATTATTAACACCGGGGAGCTGTTTTTT
CAISDRTIINTGELFF
>TRBV28|NA|TRBJ1-5|NA
TGTGCCAGCAGTGACCCGCGGGGGGGGAGCAATCAGCCCCAGCATTTT
CASSDPRGGSNQPQHF
>TRBV6-5|NA|TRBJ2-1|NA
TGTGCCAGCAGTTACTCGGGACGGGAGCACAATGAGCAGTTCTTC
CASSYSGREHNEQFF
>TRBV30|NA|TRBJ1-2|NA
TGTGCCTGGAGTGCCCCGGTCTATGGCTACACCTTC
CAWSAPVYGYTF
>TRBV6-1|TRBD2|TRBJ2-7|NA
TGTGCCGGGCGGGCGGGAGGGCCGGCCTACGAGCAGTACTTC
CAGRAGGPAYEQYF
>TRBV7-8|TRBD2|TRBJ2-2|NA
TGTGCCAGCAGCTTAGTAGGTGGGAGGGTGACCGGGGAGCTGTTTTTT
CASSLVGGRVTGELFF
>TRBV6-1|NA|TRBJ2-5|NA
TGTGCCAGCAGTGGAGCCTTCAGGGAAGAGACCCAGTACTTC
CASSGAFREETQYF
>TRBV6-4|TRBD1|TRBJ2-1|NA
TGTGCCAGCAGTGCCCAGGGGGCGCGCAATGAGCAGTTCTTC
CASSAQGARNEQFF
>TRBV2|TRBD2|TRBJ2-3|once
TGTGCCAGCAGTGTAGCTAGCGGAATCACAGATACGCAGTATTTT
CASSVASGITDTQYF
>TRBV6-5|NA|TRBJ1-1|NA
TGTGCCAGCAGAGCGGACCAGAACACTGAAGCTTTCTTT
CASRADQNTEAFF
>TRBV5-6|TRBD1|TRBJ1-1|NA
TGTGCCAGCAGCTTGAACAGGGGCACTGAAGCTTTCTTT
CASSLNRGTEAFF
>TRBV11-2|NA|TRBJ2-3|NA
TGTGCCAGCAGCTTGGAACGGGGGGCAACAGATACGCAGTATTTT
CASSLERGATDTQYF
>TRBV25-1|NA|TRBJ2-1|NA
TGTGCCAGCAGTGAAGCAGGTTACAGGGACTACAATGAGCAGTTCTTC
CASSEAGYRDYNEQFF
>TRBV2|TRBD2|TRBJ2-5|NA
TGTGCCAGCAGGGCGACTAGCGGGAAAGAGACCCAGTACTTC
CASRATSGKETQYF